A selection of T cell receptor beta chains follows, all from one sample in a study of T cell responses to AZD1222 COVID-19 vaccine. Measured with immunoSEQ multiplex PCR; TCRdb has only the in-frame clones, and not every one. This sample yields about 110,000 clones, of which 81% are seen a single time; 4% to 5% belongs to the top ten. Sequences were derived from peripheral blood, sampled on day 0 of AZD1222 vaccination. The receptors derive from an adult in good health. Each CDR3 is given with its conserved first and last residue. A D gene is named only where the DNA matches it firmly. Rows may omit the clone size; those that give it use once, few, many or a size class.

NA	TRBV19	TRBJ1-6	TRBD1	TGTGCCAGTAGTAATGACAGGGCGAGTCATTCACCCCTCCACTTT	CASSNDRASHSPLHF
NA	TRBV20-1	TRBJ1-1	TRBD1	TGCAGTGCTAGTCATGGACAGGTGAACACTGAAGCTTTCTTT	CSASHGQVNTEAFF
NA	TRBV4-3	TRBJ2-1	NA	TGCGCCAGCAGCCAAGGACGAGGTGACTCCTACAATGAGCAGTTCTTC	CASSQGRGDSYNEQFF
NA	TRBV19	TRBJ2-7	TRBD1	TGTGCCAGTAGTAGGGACAGCTACGAGCAGTACTTC	CASSRDSYEQYF
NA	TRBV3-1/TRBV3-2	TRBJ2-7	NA	TGTGCCAGCAGCCAAGATACAGGACAGATGTCCTACGAGCAGTACTTC	CASSQDTGQMSYEQYF
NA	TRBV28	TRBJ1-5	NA	TGTGCCAGCAGTTTCCCTCAATCAGAGATACCTAATCAGCCCCAGCATTTT	CASSFPQSEIPNQPQHF
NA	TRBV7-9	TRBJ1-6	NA	TGTGCCAGCAGCTTAGTGGGGGGTCGGTCACCCCTCCACTTT	CASSLVGGRSPLHF
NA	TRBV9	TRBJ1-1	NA	TGTGCCGGCAGCGTGGCGGGCGTAAGCACTGAAGCTTTCTTT	CAGSVAGVSTEAFF
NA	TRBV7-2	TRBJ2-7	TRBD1	TGTGCCAGCATTCCGGGACAGGGGTTGTACGAGCAGTACTTC	CASIPGQGLYEQYF
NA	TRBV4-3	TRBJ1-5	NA	TGCGCCAGCAGCCAATATGGTGATAGCAATCAGCCCCAGCATTTT	CASSQYGDSNQPQHF
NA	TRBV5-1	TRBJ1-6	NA	TGCGCCAGCAGTACGGGAAATAATTCACCCCTCCACTTT	CASSTGNNSPLHF
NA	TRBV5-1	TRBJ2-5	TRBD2	TGCGCCAGCAGCTTGAAGGTAGCGGGCGCAAGGGGGACCCAGTACTTC	CASSLKVAGARGTQYF
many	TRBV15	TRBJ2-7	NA	TGTGCCACCAGCAGAGAAGGTGGCCAGTCCTACGAGCAGTACTTC	CATSREGGQSYEQYF
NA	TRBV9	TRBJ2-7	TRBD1	TGTGCCAGCAGCTCCCAGACAGGGGCGTCCTACGAGCAGTACTTC	CASSSQTGASYEQYF
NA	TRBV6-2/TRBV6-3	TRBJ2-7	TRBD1	TGTGCCAGCAGTGCCGGGACAGGGACCTACGAGCAGTACTTC	CASSAGTGTYEQYF
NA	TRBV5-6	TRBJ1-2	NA	TGTGCCAGCAGCTTGGTTTACGCGGGCAGTGGCTACACCTTC	CASSLVYAGSGYTF
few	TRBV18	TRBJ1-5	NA	TGTGCCAGCTCACGGGGGGGATATCAGCCCCAGCATTTT	CASSRGGYQPQHF
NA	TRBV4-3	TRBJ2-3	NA	TGCGCCAGCAGCCCCACCGGCAGGGCAAACACAGATACGCAGTATTTT	CASSPTGRANTDTQYF
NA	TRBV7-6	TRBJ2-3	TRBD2	TGTGCCAGCAGAAAAAGCTTGGGACTAGCGGGTGCCCGGGATACGCAGTATTTT	CASRKSLGLAGARDTQYF
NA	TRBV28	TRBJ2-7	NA	TGTGCCAGCAGTTTAGGGGGGAAGAACGAGCAGTACTTC	CASSLGGKNEQYF
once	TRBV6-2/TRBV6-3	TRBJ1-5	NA	TGTGCCAGCAGTTACTCCCGGGCAGGCGGGCAGCCCCAGCATTTT	CASSYSRAGGQPQHF
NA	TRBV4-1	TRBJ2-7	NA	TGCGCCAGCAGCCTCGGACTAACTAACTACGAGCAGTACTTC	CASSLGLTNYEQYF
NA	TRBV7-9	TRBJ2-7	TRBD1	TGTGCCAGCAGCAAGACAGGGCACGAGCAGTACTTC	CASSKTGHEQYF
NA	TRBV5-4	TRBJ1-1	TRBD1	TGTGCCAGCAGCCTCTACGTTGGGACAGGCACTGAAGCTTTCTTT	CASSLYVGTGTEAFF
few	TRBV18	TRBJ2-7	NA	TGTGCCAGCTCACCACCCGCCAGCGCCTACGAGCAGTACTTC	CASSPPASAYEQYF
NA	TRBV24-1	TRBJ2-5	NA	TGTGCCACCAGTGACACGAGGAGGGGCGGGGAGACCCAGTACTTC	CATSDTRRGGETQYF
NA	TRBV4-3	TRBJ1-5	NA	TGCGCCAGCAGCCAAGGTCTTGAACAGCCCCAGCATTTT	CASSQGLEQPQHF
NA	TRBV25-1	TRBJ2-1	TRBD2	TGTGCCAGTAGGACTAGCGGGAGGGGGAACAATGAGCAGTTCTTC	CASRTSGRGNNEQFF
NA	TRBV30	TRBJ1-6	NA	TGTGCCTGGAGGCAGGGAGGGAATTCACCCCTCCACTTT	CAWRQGGNSPLHF
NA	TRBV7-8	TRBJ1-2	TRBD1	TGTGCCAGCAGCTTAGGAGGGCAGGGGGCCCGCTATGGCTACACCTTC	CASSLGGQGARYGYTF
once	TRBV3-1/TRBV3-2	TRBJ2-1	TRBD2	TGTGCCAGCAGCCCCGGGACTAGGAATGAGCAGTTCTTC	CASSPGTRNEQFF
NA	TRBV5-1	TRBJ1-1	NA	TGCGCCAGCAGCCCATCTGGGGCAGAGGGCACTGAAGCTTTCTTT	CASSPSGAEGTEAFF
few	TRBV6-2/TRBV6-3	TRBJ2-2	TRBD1	TGTGCCAGCAGTTACTCGGGACAGGGGTTCACCGGGGAGCTGTTTTTT	CASSYSGQGFTGELFF
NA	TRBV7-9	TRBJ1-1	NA	TGTGCCAGCAGCTCACCGAACAGGGCGAACACTGAAGCTTTCTTT	CASSSPNRANTEAFF
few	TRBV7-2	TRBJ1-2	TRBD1	TGTGCCAGCAGCTTAGAACCGGGACAGGGTAACTATGGCTACACCTTC	CASSLEPGQGNYGYTF
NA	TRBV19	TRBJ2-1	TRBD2	TGTGCCAGTAGAGGGACTAGCGGGAGTCCGAGCTCCTACAATGAGCAGTTCTTC	CASRGTSGSPSSYNEQFF
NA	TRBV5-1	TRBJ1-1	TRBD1	TGCGCCAGCAGCCCAGGGGACAGGGGGCTAAGGACTGAAGCTTTCTTT	CASSPGDRGLRTEAFF
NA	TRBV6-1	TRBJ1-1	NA	TGTGCCAGCAGTGAAGTTGGGCGTGAAGCTTTCTTT	CASSEVGREAFF
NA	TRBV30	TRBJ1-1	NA	TGTGCCTGGAGTTCCGGGGGAATGAACACTGAAGCTTTCTTT	CAWSSGGMNTEAFF
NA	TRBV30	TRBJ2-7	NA	TGTGCCTGGAGTGGTGCAGGGGGGCCTCAGTACTTC	CAWSGAGGPQYF
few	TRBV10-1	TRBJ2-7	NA	TGCGCCAGCAGTGCCCAAGGAACAGGGGGGGCCGAGCAGTACTTC	CASSAQGTGGAEQYF